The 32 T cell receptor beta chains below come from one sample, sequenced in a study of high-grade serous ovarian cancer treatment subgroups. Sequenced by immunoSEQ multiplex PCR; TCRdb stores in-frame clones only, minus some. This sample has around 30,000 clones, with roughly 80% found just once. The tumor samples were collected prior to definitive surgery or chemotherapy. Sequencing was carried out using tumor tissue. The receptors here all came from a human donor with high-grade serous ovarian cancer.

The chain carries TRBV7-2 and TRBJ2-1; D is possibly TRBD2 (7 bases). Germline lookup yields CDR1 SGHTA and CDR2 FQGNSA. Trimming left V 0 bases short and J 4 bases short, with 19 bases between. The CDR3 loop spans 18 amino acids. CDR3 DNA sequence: TGTGCCAGCAGCTTAGCGGGCCTGGGGGCGGGAGTTTACAATGAGCAGTTCTTC. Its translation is CASSLAGLGAGVYNEQFF.

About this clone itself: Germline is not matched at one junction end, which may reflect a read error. DNA of the CDR3: TGTGCCAGTAGTCCGGCCACAGGGGGCTCCAACGAGCAGTACTTC. Its translation: CASSPATGGSNEQYF. The rearrangement uses TRBV19 and TRBJ2-7, with TRBD1 matching 9 bases. Germline V lookup: CDR1 LNHDA, CDR2 SQIVND (reference sequence). CDR3 length: 15 residues.

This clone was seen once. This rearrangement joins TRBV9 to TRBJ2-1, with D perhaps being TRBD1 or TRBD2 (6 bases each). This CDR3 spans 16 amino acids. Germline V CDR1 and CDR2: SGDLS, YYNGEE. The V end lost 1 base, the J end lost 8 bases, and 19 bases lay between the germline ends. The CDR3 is CASSVREAQGSDEQFF. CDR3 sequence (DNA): TGTGCCAGCAGCGTAAGGGAGGCGCAGGGGTCGGATGAGCAGTTCTTC.

CDR3 region: CASSLDGGGSEQYF. The DNA of the CDR3 is TGCGCCAGCAGCTTGGACGGGGGAGGAAGCGAGCAGTACTTC. This chain links TRBV5-1 with TRBJ2-7, with D perhaps matching TRBD2 (6 bases). Germline CDR1 reads SGHRS; CDR2 reads YFSETQ. Trimming removed 0 bases at V and 6 bases at J, with 13 bases between. The CDR3 contains 14 residues. Together with reference TRBV5-1 and TRBJ2-7, the CDR3 gives the full variable domain: KAGVTQTPRYLIKTRGQQVTLSCSPISGHRSVSWYQQTPGQGLQFLFEYFSETQRNKGNFPGRFSGRQFSNSRSEMNVSTLELGDSALYLCASSLDGGGSEQYFGPGTRLTVT.

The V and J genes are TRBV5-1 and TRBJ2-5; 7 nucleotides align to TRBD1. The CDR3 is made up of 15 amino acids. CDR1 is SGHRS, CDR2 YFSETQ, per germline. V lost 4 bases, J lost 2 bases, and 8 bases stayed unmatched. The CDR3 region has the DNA TGCGCCAGCAGCCCGTCGGGACAGCTACAAGAGACCCAGTACTTC. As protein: CASSPSGQLQETQYF.

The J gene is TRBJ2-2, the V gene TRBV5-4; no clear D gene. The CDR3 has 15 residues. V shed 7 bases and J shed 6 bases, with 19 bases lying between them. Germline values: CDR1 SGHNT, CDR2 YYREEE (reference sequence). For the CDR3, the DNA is TGTGCCAGCGCCCCTGGGCCACCTGGAGCCGGGGAGCTGTTTTTT. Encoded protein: CASAPGPPGAGELFF.

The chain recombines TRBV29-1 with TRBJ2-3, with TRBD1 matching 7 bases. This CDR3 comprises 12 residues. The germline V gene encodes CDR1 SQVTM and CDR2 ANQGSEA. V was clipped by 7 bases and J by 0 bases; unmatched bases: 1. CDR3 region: CSGQGSTDTQYF. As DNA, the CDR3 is TGCAGCGGACAGGGAAGCACAGATACGCAGTATTTT.

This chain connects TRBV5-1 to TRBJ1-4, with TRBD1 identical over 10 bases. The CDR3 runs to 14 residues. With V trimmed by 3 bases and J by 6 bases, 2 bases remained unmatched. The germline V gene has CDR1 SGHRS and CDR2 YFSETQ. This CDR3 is CASSWGTGDEKLFF. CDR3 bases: TGCGCCAGCAGCTGGGGGACAGGGGATGAAAAACTGTTTTTT. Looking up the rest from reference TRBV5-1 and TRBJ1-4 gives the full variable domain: KAGVTQTPRYLIKTRGQQVTLSCSPISGHRSVSWYQQTPGQGLQFLFEYFSETQRNKGNFPGRFSGRQFSNSRSEMNVSTLELGDSALYLCASSWGTGDEKLFFGSGTQLSVL.

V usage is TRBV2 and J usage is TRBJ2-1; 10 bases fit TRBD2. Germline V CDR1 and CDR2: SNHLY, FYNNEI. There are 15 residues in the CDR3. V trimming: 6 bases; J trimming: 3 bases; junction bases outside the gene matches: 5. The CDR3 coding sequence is TGTGCCAGCAGGGAGAGCGGGAGGGGCTACAATGAGCAGTTCTTC. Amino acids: CASRESGRGYNEQFF.

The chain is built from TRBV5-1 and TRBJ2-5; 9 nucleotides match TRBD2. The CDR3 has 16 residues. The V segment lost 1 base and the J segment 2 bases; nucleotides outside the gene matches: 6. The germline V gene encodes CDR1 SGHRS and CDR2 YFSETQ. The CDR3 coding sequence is TGCGCCAGCAGCTTGCGGCAGCGGGAGGAGCAAGAGACCCAGTACTTC. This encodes CASSLRQREEQETQYF. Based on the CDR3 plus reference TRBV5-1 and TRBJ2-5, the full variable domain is KAGVTQTPRYLIKTRGQQVTLSCSPISGHRSVSWYQQTPGQGLQFLFEYFSETQRNKGNFPGRFSGRQFSNSRSEMNVSTLELGDSALYLCASSLRQREEQETQYFGPGTRLLVL.

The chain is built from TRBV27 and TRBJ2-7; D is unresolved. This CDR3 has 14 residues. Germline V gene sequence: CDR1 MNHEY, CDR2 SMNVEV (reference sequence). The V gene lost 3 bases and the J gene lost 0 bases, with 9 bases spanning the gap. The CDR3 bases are TGTGCCAGCAGTTTCGGTATATTCTCCTACGAGCAGTACTTC. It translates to CASSFGIFSYEQYF.

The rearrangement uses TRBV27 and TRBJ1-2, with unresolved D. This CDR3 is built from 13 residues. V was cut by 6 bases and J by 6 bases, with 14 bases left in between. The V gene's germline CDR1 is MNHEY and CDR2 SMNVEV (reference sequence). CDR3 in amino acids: CASSPLNWDGYTF. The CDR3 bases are TGTGCCAGCAGCCCGCTCAATTGGGATGGCTACACCTTC.

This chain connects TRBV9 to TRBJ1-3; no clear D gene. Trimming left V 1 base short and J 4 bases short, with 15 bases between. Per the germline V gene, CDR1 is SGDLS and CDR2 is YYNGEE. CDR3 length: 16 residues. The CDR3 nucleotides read TGTGCCAGCAGCGTAAGGGCGGGATTGGAAGGAAACACCATATATTTT. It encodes CASSVRAGLEGNTIYF.

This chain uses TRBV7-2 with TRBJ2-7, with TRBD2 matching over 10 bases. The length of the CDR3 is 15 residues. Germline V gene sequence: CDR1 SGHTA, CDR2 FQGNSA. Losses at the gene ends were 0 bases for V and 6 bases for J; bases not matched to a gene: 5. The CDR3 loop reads CASSLAPSGRGEQYF. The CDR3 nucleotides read TGTGCCAGCAGCTTAGCGCCTAGCGGGAGAGGCGAGCAGTACTTC.

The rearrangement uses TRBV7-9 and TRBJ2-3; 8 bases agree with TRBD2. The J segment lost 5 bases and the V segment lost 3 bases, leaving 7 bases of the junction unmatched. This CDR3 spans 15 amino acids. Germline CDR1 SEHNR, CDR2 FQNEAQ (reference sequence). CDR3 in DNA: TGTGCCAGCAGCTTCGCCCGACGGGAGGGAGATACGCAGTATTTT. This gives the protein CASSFARREGDTQYF. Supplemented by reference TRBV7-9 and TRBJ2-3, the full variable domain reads DTGVSQNPRHKITKRGQNVTFRCDPISEHNRLYWYRQTLGQGPEFLTYFQNEAQLEKSRLLSDRFSAERPKGSFSTLEIQRTEQGDSAMYLCASSFARREGDTQYFGPGTRLTVL.

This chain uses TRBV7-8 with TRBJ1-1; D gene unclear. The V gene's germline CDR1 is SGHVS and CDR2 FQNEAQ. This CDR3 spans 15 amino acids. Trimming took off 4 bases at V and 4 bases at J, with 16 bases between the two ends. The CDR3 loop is CASSSNEVRSTEAFF. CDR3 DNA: TGTGCCAGCAGCTCCAATGAGGTTCGTTCCACTGAAGCTTTCTTT.

CDR3 coding DNA: TGTGCCAGCAGCGGACTAGCGGGAGAGGGAGATACGCAGTATTTT. Translating it yields CASSGLAGEGDTQYF. The rearrangement links TRBV27 to TRBJ2-3; TRBD2 agrees at 13 bases. The CDR3 loop spans 15 amino acids. The germline gives CDR1 MNHEY, CDR2 SMNVEV (reference sequence). V was clipped by 6 bases and J by 5 bases; unmatched bases: 5.

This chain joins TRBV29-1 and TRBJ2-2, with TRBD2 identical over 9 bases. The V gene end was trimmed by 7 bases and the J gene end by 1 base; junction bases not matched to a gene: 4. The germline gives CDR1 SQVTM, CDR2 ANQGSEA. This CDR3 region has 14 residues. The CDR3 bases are TGCAGCGCGACGACTAGCGGGAACACCGGGGAGCTGTTTTTT. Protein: CSATTSGNTGELFF.

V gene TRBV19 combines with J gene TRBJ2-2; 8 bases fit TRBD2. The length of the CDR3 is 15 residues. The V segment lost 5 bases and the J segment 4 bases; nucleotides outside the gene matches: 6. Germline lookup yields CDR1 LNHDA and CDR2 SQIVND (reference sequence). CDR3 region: CASSVTGTSTGELFF. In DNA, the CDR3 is TGTGCCAGTAGTGTCACCGGGACTAGCACCGGGGAGCTGTTTTTT.

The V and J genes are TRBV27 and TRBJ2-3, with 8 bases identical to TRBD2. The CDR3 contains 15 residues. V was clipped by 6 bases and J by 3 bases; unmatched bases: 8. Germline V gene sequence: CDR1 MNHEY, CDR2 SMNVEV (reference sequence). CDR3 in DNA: TGTGCCAGCAGGTCCCCGGGAGGGGCGACAGATACGCAGTATTTT. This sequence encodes CASRSPGGATDTQYF.

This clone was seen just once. In DNA form, the CDR3 reads TGCAGCGTCATCCTAGCGGGAGTCGTCGATGAGCAGTTCTTC. Protein product: CSVILAGVVDEQFF. The rearrangement joins TRBV29-1 to TRBJ2-1; 10 nucleotides agree with TRBD2. The V gene end was trimmed by 6 bases and the J gene end by 8 bases; junction bases not matched to a gene: 10. The CDR3 is made up of 14 amino acids. The germline V gene has CDR1 SQVTM and CDR2 ANQGSEA.

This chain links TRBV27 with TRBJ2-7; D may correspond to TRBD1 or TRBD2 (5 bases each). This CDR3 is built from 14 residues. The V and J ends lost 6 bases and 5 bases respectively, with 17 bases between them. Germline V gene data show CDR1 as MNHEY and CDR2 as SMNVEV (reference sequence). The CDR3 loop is CASSPGTGLHEQYF. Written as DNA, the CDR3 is TGTGCCAGCAGCCCAGGGACGGGGCTCCACGAGCAGTACTTC.

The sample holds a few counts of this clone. CDR3 region: CASSSGRTLYGYTF. The CDR3 bases are TGTGCCAGCTCCTCGGGACGGACTTTGTATGGCTACACCTTC. V is TRBV18 and J is TRBJ1-2; maybe TRBD1 (5 bases). The V gene's germline CDR1 is KGHSH and CDR2 LQKENI. Trimming took 6 bases from V and 5 from J, leaving 16 bases between them. The CDR3 extends over 14 amino acids.

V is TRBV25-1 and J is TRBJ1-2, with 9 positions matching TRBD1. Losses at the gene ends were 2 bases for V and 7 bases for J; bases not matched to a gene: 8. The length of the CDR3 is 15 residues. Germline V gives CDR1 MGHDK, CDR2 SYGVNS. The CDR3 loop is CASSEHGQGKIGYTF. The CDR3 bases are TGTGCCAGCAGTGAACATGGACAGGGGAAAATTGGCTACACCTTC.

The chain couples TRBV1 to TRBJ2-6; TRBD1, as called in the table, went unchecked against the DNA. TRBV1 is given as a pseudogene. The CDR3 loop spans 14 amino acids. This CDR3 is CTSSAQSRANVLTF. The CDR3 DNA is TGCACCAGCAGTGCACAAAGTCGGGCCAACGTCCTGACTTTC.

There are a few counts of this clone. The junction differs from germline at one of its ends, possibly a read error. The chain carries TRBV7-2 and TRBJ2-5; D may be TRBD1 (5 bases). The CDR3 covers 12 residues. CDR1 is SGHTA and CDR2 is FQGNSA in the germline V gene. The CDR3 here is CASSVTERLGDF. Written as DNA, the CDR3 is TGTGCCAGCAGTGTGACGGAACGCTTAGGGGACTTC.

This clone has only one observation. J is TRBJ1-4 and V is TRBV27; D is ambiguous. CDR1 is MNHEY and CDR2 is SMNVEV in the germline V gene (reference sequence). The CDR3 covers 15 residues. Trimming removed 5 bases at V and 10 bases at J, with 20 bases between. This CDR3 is CASSQSEGSLRKLFF. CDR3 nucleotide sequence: TGTGCCAGCAGTCAGTCGGAAGGGAGTCTACGAAAACTGTTTTTT.

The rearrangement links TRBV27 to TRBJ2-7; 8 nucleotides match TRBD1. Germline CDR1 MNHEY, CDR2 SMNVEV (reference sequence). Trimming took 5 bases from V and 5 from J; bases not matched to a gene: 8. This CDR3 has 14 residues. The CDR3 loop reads CASSLTGAGNEQYF. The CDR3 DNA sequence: TGTGCCAGCAGTCTGACAGGGGCAGGGAACGAGCAGTACTTC.

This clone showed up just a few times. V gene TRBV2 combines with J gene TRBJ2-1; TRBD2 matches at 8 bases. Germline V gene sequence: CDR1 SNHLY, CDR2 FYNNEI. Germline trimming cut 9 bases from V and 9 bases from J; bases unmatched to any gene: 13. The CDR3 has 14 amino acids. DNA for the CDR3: TGTGCCAGAAGCGGGAGTTCCGGGTTTGGTGAGCAGTTCTTC. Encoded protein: CARSGSSGFGEQFF.

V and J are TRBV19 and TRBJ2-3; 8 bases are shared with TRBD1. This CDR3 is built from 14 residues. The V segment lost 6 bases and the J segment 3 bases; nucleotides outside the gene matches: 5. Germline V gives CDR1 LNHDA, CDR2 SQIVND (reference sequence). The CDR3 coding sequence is TGTGCCAGTAGACCGGGACAGGTGACAGATACGCAGTATTTT. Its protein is CASRPGQVTDTQYF.

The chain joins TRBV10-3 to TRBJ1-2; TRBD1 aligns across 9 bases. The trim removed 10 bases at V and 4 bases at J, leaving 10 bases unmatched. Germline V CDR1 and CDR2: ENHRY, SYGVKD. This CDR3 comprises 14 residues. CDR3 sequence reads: CASSTGGAGYGYTF. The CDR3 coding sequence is TGTGCCAGCTCCACAGGGGGCGCGGGCTATGGCTACACCTTC.

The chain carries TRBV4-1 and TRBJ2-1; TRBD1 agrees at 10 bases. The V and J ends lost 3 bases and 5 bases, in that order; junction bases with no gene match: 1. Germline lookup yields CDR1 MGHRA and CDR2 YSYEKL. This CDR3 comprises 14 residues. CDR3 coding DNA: TGCGCCAGCAGCCACGGGACAGGGGACAATGAGCAGTTCTTC. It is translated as CASSHGTGDNEQFF.